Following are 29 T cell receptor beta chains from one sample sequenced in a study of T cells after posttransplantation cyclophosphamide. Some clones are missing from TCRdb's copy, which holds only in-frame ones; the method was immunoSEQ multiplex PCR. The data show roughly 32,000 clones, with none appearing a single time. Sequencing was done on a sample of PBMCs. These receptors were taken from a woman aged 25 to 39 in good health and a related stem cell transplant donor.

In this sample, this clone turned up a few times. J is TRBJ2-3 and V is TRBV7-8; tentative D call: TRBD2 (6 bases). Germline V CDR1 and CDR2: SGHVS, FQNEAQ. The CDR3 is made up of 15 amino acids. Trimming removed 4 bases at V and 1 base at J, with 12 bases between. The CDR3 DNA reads TGTGCCAGCAGCTCCCTGCAGCGGGGCACAGATACGCAGTATTTT. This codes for CASSSLQRGTDTQYF.

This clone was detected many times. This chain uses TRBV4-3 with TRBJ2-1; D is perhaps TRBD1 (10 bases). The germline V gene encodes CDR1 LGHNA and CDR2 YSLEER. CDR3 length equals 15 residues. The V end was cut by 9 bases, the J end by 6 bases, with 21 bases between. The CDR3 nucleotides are TGCGCCAGTAGCGGGGGACAGGGGATTTTCAATGAGCAGTTCTTC. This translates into CASSGGQGIFNEQFF.

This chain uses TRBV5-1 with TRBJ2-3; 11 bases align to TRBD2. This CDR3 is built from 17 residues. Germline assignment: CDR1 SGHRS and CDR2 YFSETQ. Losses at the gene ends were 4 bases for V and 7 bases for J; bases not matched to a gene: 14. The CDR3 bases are TGCGCCAGCAGCCCAGAGAATAGCGGGGGGGCTGCGAATACGCAGTATTTT. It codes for CASSPENSGGAANTQYF.

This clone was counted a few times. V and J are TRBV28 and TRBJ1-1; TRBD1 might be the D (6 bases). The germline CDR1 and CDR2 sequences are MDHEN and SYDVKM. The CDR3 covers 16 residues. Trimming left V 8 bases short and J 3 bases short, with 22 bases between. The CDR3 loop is CASSNRIGAGDTEAFF. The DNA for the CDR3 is TGTGCCAGCTCGAACCGGATCGGAGCAGGGGACACTGAAGCTTTCTTT.

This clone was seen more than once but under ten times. The CDR3 region is CATSRGQGVEQYF. CDR3 nucleotides: TGTGCCACCAGCAGAGGCCAGGGGGTCGAGCAGTACTTC. The chain couples TRBV15 to TRBJ2-7; 7 bases line up with TRBD1. The CDR3 runs to 13 residues. Germline V gene data show CDR1 as LNHNV and CDR2 as YYDKDF (reference sequence). V lost 1 base, J lost 6 bases, and 3 bases stayed unmatched.

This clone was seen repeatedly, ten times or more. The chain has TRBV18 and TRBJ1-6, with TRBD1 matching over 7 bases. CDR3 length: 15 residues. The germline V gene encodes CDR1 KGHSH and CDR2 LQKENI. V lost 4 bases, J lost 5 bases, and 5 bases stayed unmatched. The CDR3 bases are TGTGCCAGCTCACAAAGACAGGGAAATAATTCACCCCTCCACTTT. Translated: CASSQRQGNNSPLHF.

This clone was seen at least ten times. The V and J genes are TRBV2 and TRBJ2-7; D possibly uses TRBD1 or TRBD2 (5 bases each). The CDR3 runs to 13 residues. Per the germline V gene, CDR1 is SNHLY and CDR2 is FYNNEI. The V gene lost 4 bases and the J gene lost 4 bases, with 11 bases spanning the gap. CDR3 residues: CASSGGVGYEQYF. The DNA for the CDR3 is TGTGCCAGCAGTGGAGGGGTGGGATACGAGCAGTACTTC.

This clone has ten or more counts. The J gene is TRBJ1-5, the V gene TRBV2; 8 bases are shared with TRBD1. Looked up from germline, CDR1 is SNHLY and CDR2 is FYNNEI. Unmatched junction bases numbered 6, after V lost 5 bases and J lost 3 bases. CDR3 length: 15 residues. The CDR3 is CASSSRQGNNQPQHF. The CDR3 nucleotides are TGTGCCAGCAGTTCTCGACAGGGGAACAATCAGCCCCAGCATTTT.

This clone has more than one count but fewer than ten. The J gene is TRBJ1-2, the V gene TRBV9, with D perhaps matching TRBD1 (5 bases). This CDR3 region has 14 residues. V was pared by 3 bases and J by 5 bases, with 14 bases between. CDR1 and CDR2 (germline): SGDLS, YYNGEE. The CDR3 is CASSGQGSLYGYTF. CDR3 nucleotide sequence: TGTGCCAGCAGCGGCCAGGGTTCATTGTATGGCTACACCTTC.

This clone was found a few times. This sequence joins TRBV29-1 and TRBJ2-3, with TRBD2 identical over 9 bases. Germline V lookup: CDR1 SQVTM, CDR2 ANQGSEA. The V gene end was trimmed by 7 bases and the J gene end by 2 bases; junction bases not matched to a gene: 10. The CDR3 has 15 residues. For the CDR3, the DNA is TGCAGCGCCCTTCTAGCGGGGAGTCTCACAGATACGCAGTATTTT. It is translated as CSALLAGSLTDTQYF.

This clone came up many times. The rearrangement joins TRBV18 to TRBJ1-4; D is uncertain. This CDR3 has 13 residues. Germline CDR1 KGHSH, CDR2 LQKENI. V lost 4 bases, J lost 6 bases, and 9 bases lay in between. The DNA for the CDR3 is TGTGCCAGCTCACAAGGGTCGGATGAAAAACTGTTTTTT. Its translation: CASSQGSDEKLFF.

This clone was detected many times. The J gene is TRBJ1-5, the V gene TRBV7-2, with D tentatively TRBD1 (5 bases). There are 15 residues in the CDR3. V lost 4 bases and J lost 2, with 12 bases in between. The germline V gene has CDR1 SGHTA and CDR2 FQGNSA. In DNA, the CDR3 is TGTGCCAGCAGCTGGCAGTGGGGCGGCAATCAGCCCCAGCATTTT. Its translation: CASSWQWGGNQPQHF.

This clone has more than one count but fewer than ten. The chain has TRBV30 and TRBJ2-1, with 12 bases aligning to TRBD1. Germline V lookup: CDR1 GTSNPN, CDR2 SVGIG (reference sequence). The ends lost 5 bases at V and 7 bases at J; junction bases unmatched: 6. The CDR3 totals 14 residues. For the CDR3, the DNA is TGTGCCTGGTCCCGGGACAGGGGGCAAAATGAGCAGTTCTTC. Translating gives CAWSRDRGQNEQFF.

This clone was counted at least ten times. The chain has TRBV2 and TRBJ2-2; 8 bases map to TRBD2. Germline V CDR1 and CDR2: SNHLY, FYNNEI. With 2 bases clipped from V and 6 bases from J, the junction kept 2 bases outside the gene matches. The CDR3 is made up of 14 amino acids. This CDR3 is CASSERRGAGELFF. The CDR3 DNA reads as TGTGCCAGCAGTGAAAGGCGGGGGGCCGGGGAGCTGTTTTTT.

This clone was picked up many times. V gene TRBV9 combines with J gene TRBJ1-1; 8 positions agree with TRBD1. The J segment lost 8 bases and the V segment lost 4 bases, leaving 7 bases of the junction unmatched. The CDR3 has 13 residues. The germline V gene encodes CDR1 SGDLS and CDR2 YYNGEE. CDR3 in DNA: TGTGCCAGCAGCAGTGGGACAGGCGGAGAAGCTTTCTTT. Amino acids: CASSSGTGGEAFF.

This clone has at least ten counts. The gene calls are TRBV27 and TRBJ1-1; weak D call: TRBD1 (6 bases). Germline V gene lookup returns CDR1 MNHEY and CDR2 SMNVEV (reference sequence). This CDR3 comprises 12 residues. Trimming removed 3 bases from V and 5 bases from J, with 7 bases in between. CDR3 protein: CASSFQGTEAFF. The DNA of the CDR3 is TGTGCCAGCAGTTTTCAGGGGACTGAAGCTTTCTTT.

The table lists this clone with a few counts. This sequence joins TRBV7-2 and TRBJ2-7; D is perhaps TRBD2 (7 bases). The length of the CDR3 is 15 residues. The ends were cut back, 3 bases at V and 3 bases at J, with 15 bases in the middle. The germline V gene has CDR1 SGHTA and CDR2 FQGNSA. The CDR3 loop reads CASSLRRGPNYEQYF. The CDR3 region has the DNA TGTGCCAGCAGCTTGAGGCGGGGGCCAAACTACGAGCAGTACTTC.

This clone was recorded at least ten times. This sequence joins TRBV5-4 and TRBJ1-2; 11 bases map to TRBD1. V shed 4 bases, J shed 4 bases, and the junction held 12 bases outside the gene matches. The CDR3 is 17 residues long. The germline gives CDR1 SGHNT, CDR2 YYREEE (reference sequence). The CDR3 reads CASSQIGTGGFGYGYTF. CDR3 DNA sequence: TGTGCCAGCAGCCAAATCGGGACAGGGGGTTTCGGCTATGGCTACACCTTC.

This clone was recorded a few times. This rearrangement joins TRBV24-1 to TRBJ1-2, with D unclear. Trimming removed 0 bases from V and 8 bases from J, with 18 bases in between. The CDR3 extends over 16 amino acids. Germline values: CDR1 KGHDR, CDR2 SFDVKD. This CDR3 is CATSDLPKSAGGGYTF. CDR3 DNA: TGTGCCACCAGTGATTTGCCTAAGTCCGCGGGCGGAGGCTACACCTTC.

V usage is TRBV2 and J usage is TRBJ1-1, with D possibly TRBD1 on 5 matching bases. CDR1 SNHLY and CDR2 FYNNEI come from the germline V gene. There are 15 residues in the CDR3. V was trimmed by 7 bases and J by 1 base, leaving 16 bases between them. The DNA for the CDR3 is TGTGCCAGCACGCCCGAGCAGGGCCAGAACACTGAAGCTTTCTTT. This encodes CASTPEQGQNTEAFF.

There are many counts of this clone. CDR3 nucleotides: TGTGCCATCAGTGAGCTACTAGGGCTAGTGAGAGAGACCCAGTACTTC. Protein: CAISELLGLVRETQYF. The V gene is TRBV10-3, the J gene TRBJ2-5, with D tentatively TRBD2 (5 bases). There are 16 residues in the CDR3. Germline V gene data show CDR1 as ENHRY and CDR2 as SYGVKD. V dropped 2 bases and J dropped 4 bases, with 17 bases sitting between them.

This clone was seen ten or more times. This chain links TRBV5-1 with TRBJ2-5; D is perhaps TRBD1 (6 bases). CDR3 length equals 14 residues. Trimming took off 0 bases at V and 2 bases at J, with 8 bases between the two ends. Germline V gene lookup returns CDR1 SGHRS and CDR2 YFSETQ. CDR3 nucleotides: TGCGCCAGCAGCTTGGGGACAGCACAAGAGACCCAGTACTTC. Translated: CASSLGTAQETQYF.

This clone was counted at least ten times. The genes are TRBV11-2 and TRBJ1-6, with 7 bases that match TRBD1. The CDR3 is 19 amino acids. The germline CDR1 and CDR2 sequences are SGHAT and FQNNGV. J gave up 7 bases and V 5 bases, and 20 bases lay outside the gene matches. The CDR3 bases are TGTGCCAGCAGCCCAACTGATGAGGGGGCCCGCCCGCGCAATTCACCCCTCCACTTT. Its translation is CASSPTDEGARPRNSPLHF.

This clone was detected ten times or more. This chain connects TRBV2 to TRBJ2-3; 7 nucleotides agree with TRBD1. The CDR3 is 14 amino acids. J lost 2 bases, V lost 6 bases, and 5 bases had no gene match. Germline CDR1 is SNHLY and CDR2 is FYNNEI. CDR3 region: CASRRDRVTDTQYF. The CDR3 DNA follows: TGTGCCAGCAGGAGGGACAGAGTCACAGATACGCAGTATTTT.

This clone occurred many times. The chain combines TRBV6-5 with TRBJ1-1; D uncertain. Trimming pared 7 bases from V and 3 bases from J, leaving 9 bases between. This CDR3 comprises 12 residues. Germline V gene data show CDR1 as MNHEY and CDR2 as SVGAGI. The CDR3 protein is CASKGMYTEAFF. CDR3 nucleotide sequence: TGTGCCAGCAAGGGTATGTACACTGAAGCTTTCTTT.

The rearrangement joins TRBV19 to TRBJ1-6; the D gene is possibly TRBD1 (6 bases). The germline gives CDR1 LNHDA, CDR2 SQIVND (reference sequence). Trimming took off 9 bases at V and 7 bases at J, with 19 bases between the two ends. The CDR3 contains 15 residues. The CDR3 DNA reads TGTGCCAGCCACACCTCCGGGACACGAAATTCACCCCTCCACTTT. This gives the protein CASHTSGTRNSPLHF.

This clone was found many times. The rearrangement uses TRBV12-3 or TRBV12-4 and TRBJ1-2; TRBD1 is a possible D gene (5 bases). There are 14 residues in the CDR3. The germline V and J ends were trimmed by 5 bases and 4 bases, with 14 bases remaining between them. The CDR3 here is CASSLRRGGYGYTF. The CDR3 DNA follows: TGTGCCAGCAGTCTACGCCGGGGGGGCTATGGCTACACCTTC.

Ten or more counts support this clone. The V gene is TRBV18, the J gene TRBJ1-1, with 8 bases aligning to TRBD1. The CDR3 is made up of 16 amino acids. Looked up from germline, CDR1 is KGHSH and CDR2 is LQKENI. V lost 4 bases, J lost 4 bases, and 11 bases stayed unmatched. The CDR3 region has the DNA TGTGCCAGCTCACTCGGACAGGGAGGTTCAGGCACTGAAGCTTTCTTT. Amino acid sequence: CASSLGQGGSGTEAFF. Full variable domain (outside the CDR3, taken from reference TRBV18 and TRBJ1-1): NAGVMQNPRHLVRRRGQEARLRCSPMKGHSHVYWYRQLPEEGLKFMVYLQKENIIDESGMPKERFSAEFPKEGPSILRIQQVVRGDSAAYFCASSLGQGGSGTEAFFGQGTRLTVV.

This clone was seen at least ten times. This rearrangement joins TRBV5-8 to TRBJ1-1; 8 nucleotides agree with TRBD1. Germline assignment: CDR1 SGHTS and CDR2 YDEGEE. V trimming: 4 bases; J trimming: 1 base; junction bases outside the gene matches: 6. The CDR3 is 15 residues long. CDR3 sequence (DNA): TGTGCCAGCAGCCAGAGGGACAGGAGGAACACTGAAGCTTTCTTT. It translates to CASSQRDRRNTEAFF.